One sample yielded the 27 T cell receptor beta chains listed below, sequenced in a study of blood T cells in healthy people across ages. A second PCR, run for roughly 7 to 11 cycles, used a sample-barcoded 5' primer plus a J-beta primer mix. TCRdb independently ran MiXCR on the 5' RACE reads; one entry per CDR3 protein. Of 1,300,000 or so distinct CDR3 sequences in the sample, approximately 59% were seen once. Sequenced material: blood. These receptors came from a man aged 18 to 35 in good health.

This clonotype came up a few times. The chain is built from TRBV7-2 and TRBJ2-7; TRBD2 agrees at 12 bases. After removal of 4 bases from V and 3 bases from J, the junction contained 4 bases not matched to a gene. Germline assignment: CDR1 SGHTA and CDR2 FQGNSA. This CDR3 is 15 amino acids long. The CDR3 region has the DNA TGTGCCAGCAGCTCGACTAGCGGGAGATACTACGAGCAGTACTTC. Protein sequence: CASSSTSGRYYEQYF.

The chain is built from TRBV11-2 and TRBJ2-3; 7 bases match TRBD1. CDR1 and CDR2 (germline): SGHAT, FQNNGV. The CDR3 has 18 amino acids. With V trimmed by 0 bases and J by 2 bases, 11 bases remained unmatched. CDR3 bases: TGTGCCAGCAGCTTAGATCAAGGGGGCAATGTGGTCACAGATACGCAGTATTTT. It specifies CASSLDQGGNVVTDTQYF.

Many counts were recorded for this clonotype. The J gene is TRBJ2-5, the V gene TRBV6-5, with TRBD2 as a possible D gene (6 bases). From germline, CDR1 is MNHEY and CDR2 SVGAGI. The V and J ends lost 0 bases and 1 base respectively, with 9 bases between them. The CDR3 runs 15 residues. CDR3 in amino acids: CASSYSRRGQETQYF. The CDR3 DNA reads TGTGCCAGCAGTTACTCGAGGCGGGGCCAAGAGACCCAGTACTTC.

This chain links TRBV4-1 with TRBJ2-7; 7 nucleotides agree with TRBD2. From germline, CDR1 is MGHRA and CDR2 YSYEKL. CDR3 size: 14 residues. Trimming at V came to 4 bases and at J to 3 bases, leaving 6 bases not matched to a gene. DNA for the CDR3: TGCGCCAGCAGCCGCAACGGACTAGACTACGAGCAGTACTTC. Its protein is CASSRNGLDYEQYF.

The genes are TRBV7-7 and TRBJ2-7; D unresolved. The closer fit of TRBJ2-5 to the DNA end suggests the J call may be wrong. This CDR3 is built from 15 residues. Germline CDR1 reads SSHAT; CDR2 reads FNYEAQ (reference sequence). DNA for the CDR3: TGTGCCAGCAGCTTAGTTGCTGGGGTGAGAGAGACCCAGTACTTC. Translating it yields CASSLVAGVRETQYF.

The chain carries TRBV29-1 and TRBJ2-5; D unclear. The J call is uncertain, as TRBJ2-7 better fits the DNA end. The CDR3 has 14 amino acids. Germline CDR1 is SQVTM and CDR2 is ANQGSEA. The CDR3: CSVLGEEFSHEQYF. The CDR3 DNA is TGCAGCGTTCTGGGTGAGGAGTTTTCTCACGAGCAGTACTTC.

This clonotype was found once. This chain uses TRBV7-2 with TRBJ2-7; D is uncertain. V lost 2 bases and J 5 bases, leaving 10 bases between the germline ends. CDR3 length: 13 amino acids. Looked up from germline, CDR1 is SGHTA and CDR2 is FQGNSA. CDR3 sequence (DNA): TGTGCCAGCAGCTTACCCTCTAGGGACGAGCAGTACTTC. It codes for CASSLPSRDEQYF.

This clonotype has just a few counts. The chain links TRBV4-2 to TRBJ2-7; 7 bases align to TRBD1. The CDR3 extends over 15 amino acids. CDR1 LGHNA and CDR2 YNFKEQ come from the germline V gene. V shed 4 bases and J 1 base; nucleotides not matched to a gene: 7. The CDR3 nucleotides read TGTGCCAGCAGCCCTAAGACAGGGAATTCCTACGAGCAGTACTTC. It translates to CASSPKTGNSYEQYF.

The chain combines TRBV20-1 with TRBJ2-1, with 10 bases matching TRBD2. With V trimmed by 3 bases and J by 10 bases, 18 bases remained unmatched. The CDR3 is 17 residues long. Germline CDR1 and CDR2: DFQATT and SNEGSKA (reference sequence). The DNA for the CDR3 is TGCAGTGCTAGGGATTCAGCGGGGGGGCTTGTGGATGGGGAGCAGTTCTTC. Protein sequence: CSARDSAGGLVDGEQFF.

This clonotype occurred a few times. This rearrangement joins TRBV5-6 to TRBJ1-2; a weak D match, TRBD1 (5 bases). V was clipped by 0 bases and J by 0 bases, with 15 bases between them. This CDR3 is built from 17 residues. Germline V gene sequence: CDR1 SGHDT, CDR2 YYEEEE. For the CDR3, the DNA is TGTGCCAGCAGCTTGGGCGCAGGGTTCTTCACTAACTATGGCTACACCTTC. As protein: CASSLGAGFFTNYGYTF.

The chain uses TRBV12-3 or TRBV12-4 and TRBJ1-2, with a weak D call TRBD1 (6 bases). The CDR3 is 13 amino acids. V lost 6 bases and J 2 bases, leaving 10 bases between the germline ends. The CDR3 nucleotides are TGTGCCAGCAGCCACAGGGCCAACTATGGCTACACCTTC. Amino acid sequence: CASSHRANYGYTF.

The CDR3 DNA reads TGTGCCATCAGTGATCGGCGGCAGGGGGACAATGAGCAGTTCTTC. The encoded protein is CAISDRRQGDNEQFF. This rearrangement joins TRBV10-3 to TRBJ2-1; TRBD1 agrees at 7 bases. This CDR3 contains 15 residues. The trim removed 3 bases at V and 5 bases at J, leaving 7 bases unmatched. Germline values: CDR1 ENHRY, CDR2 SYGVKD.

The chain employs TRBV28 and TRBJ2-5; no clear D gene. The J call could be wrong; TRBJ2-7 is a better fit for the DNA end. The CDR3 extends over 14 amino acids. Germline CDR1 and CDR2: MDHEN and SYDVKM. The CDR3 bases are TGTGCCAGCAGTCCACCACGAAAGCGCGGCGAGCAGTACTTC. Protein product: CASSPPRKRGEQYF.

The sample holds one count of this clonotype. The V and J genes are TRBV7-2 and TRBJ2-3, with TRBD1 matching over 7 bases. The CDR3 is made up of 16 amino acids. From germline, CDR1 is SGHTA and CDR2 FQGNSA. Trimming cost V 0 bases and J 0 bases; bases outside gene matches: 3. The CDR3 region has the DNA TGTGCCAGCAGCTTAGCGTGGGACAGTAGCACAGATACGCAGTATTTT. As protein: CASSLAWDSSTDTQYF.

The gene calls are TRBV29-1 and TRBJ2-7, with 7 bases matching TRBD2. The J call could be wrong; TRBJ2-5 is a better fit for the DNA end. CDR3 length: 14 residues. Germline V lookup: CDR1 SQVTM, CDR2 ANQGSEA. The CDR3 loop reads CSVGNAGEGETQYF. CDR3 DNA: TGCAGCGTTGGCAATGCGGGAGAGGGGGAGACCCAGTACTTC.

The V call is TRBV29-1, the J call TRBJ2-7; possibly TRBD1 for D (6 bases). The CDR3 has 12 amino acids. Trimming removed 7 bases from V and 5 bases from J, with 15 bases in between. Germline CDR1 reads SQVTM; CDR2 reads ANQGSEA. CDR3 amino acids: CSGEQGGHEQYF. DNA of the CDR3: TGCAGCGGAGAACAGGGCGGCCACGAGCAGTACTTC.

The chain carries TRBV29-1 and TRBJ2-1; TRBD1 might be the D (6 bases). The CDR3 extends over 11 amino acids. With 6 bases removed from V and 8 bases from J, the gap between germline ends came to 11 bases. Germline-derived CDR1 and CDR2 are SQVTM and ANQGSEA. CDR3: CSVEQGDEQFF. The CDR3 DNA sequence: TGCAGCGTGGAACAGGGCGATGAGCAGTTCTTC.

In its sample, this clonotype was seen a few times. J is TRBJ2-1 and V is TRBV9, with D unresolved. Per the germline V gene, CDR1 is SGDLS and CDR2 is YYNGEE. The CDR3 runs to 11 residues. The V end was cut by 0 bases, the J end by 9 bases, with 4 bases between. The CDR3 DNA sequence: TGTGCCAGCAGCGTAGGTGCTGAGCAGTTCTTC. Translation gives CASSVGAEQFF.

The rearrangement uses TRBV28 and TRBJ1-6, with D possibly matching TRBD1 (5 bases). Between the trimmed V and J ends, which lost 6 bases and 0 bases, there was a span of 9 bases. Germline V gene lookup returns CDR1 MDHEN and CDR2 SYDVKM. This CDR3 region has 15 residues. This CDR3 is CASSGHSSYNSPLHF. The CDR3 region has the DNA TGTGCCAGCAGCGGACACAGCTCCTATAATTCACCCCTCCACTTT. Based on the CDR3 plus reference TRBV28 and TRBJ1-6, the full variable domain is DVKVTQSSRYLVKRTGEKVFLECVQDMDHENMFWYRQDPGLGLRLIYFSYDVKMKEKGDIPEGYSVSREKKERFSLILESASTNQTSMYLCASSGHSSYNSPLHFGNGTRLTVT.

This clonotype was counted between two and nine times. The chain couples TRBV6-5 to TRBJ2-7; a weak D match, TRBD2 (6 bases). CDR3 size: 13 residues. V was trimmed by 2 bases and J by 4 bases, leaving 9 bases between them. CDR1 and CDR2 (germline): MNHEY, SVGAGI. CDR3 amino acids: CASSYAGGYEQYF. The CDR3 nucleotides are TGTGCCAGCAGTTACGCCGGGGGTTACGAGCAGTACTTC.

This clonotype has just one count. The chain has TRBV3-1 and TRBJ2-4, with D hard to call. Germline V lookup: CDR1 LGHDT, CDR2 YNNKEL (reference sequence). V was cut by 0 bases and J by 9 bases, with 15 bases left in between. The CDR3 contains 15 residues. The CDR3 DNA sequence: TGTGCCAGCAGCCAAGATCGGTACGGAACGAGCATTCAGTACTTC. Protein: CASSQDRYGTSIQYF.

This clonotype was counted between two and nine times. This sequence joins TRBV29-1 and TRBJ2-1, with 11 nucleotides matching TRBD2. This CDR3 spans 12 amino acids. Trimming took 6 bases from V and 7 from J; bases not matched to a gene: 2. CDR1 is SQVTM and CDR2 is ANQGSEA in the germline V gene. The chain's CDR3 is CSVLAGVNEQFF. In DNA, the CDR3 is TGCAGCGTACTAGCGGGAGTTAATGAGCAGTTCTTC.

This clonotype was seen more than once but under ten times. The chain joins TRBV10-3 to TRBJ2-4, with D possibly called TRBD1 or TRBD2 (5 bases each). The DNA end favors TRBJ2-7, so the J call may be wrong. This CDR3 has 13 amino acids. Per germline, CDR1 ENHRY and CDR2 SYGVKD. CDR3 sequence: CAIRTGTPYEQYF. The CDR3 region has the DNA TGTGCCATCAGGACCGGGACCCCCTACGAGCAGTACTTC.

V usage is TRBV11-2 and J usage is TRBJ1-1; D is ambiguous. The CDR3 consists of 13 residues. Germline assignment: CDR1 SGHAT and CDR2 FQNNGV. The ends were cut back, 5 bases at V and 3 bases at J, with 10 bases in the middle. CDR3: CASSPPGYTEAFF. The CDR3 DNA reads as TGTGCCAGCAGCCCGCCGGGATACACTGAAGCTTTCTTT.

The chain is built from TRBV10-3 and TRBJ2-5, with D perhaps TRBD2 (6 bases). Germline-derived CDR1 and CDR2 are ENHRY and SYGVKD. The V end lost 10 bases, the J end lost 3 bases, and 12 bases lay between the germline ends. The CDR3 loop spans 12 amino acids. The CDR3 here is CASGAAKETQYF. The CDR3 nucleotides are TGTGCCAGCGGGGCAGCGAAAGAGACCCAGTACTTC.

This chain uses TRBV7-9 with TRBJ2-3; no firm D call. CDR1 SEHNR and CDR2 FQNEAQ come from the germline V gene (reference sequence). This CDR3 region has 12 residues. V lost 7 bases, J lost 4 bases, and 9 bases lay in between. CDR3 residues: CASTSYPDTQYF. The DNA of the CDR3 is TGTGCCAGCACCTCTTATCCAGATACGCAGTATTTT.

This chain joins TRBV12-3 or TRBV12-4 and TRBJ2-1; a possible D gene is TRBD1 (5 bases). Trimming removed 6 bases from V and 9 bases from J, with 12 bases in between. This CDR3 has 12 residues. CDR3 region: CASSHFQGEQFF. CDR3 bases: TGTGCCAGCAGCCATTTCCAGGGTGAGCAGTTCTTC.